Listed here is a single TCR beta chain. Its antigen is currently unknown. The data are from a study of cytomegalovirus exposure and HLA in healthy donors. Both 60 Vbeta primers and 13 Jbeta primers went into the PCR. TCRdb's copy holds only in-frame clones and misses some; the assay was immunoSEQ multiplex PCR. The profile shows approximately 110,000 clones, approximately 72% of them singletons. Those who donated were healthy bone marrow donors. The CDR3 loop spans 14 amino acids. J lost 4 bases, V lost 4 bases, and 3 bases had no gene match. CDR1 is SGDLS and CDR2 is YYNGEE in the germline V gene. Study-wide findings and caveats: The classifier reportedly diagnosed cytomegalovirus status with high specificity and sensitivity. A later analysis associated about 18,000 TCR beta sequences with HLA alleles at a 0.05 false discovery rate. According to an earlier analysis, most TCR beta V segments yielded productive rearrangements about 90% or about 30% of the time.

The sequenced material came from PBMCs. The V and J genes are TRBV9 and TRBJ1-1; 11 bases fit TRBD1. This clonotype originated in a woman between 40 and 50 years old in good health and CMV-seropositive. CDR3 nucleotide sequence: TGTGCCAGCAGCTCCGGGACAGGGGGCACTGAAGCTTTCTTT. Protein sequence: CASSSGTGGTEAFF.